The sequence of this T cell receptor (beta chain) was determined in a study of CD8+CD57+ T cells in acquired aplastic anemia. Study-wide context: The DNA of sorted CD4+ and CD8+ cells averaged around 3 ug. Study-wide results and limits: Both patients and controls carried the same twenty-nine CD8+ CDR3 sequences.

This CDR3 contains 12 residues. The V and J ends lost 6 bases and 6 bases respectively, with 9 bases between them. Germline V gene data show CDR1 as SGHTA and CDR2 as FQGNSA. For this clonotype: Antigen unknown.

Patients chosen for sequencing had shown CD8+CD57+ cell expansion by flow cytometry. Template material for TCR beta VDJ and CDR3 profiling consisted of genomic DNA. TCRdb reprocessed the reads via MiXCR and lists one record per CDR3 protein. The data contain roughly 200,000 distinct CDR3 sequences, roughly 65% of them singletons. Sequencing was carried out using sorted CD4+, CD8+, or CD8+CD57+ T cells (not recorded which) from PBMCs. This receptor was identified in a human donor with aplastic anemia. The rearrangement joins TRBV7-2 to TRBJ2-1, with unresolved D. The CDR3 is CASSLWSNEQFF. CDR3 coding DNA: TGTGCCAGCAGTCTGTGGAGCAATGAGCAGTTCTTC.